This T cell receptor (delta chain) was sequenced for a study of γδ T cells in repeated Plasmodium falciparum infection. This CDR3 has 17 amino acids. Per germline, CDR1 GEAIGNYY and CDR2 EKD. V dropped 3 bases and J dropped 0; count of bases not matched to a gene: 10. Flow sorting of PBMC yielded separate Vgamma9/Vdelta2+ and Vdelta2-negative gammadelta T cell populations for bulk repertoire analysis. Study conclusions and caveats: Donors in Mali lived in a small rural village, largely one ethnic group.

A note on this clone: Antigen unknown. The protein held in TCRdb is that of a much larger clone and does not match this DNA's translation at residue 7, likely because of a read error; the protein shown is translated from the DNA.

TCRdb re-called clones from the multiplex PCR reads using CATT. The sample lists under 50,000 delta-chain clones, 1.5% to 2% occurring once. The gene calls are TRDV2 and TRDJ1, with TRDD3 matching 9 bases. The J gene, left out of TCRdb, was set here by checking the DNA against germline. Sequenced: gamma-delta T cells from blood. The TCR was taken from a pool of human donors (malaria-infected and uninfected, not separated). The chain's CDR3 is CACDPVPGDTYTDKLIF. The CDR3 DNA follows: TGTGCCTGTGACCCAGTACCGGGGGATACCTACACCGATAAACTCATCTTT.